This entry describes one TCR beta chain. Its antigen is unidentified. PCR was performed using 60 Vbeta and 13 Jbeta primers. Sequencing used immunoSEQ multiplex PCR; TCRdb keeps in-frame clones, though not all of them. The sample yields 80,000 to 95,000 clones, 65% to 80% seen once. This entry comes from a study of cytomegalovirus exposure and HLA in healthy donors. Study summary: Among a few hundred genotyped donors, 80% to 90% fell in the Caucasian-associated ancestry cluster.

Germline-derived CDR1 and CDR2 are SGHNT and YYREEE (reference sequence). Trimming took 0 bases from V and 1 from J, leaving 10 bases between them. CDR3 size: 15 residues. The study, taken as a whole, reports: Analysis performed later showed TCR beta chains linked to HLA being more clonally expanded than equally common others.

What was sequenced was PBMCs. The genes are TRBV5-4 and TRBJ1-1; D ambiguous. This TCR was recovered from a woman under 30 in good health and CMV-seropositive. In DNA, the CDR3 is TGTGCCAGCAGCTTGGTACTGGGAGAGAACACTGAAGCTTTCTTT. Translating it yields CASSLVLGENTEAFF.